The rows below give T cell receptor beta chains drawn from one sample of a study of blood T cell repertoires in COVID-19. Generated by immunoSEQ multiplex PCR, the TCRdb table keeps only in-frame clones and is missing some. The sample carries fewer than 250,000 clones, 87% recorded once. The specimen was PBMCs or T cells enriched from blood (not recorded which). Every receptor here comes from a woman in her twenties or thirties with acute COVID-19. The CDR3 runs from the conserved cysteine through the conserved F or W. A D gene is named only where the DNA matches it firmly.

v_call,j_call,d_call,cdr3_aa,cdr3_nt
TRBV29-1,TRBJ2-5,.,CSVEGAGTPETQYF,TGCAGCGTTGAGGGGGCAGGGACCCCAGAGACCCAGTACTTC
TRBV11-2,TRBJ1-4,.,CASSRTGQSPLGKLFF,TGTGCCAGCAGCCGAACAGGGCAAAGTCCACTGGGAAAACTGTTTTTT
TRBV29-1,TRBJ1-5,.,CSVLYAVQGGSQHF,TGCAGCGTTCTCTATGCGGTCCAGGGAGGGTCCCAGCATTTT
TRBV30,TRBJ2-1,.,CAWSNIGYEQFF,TGTGCCTGGAGTAATATCGGGTATGAGCAGTTCTTC
TRBV27,TRBJ2-7,TRBD2,CASSPSLGGYEQYF,TGTGCCAGCAGTCCGTCCCTGGGGGGGTACGAGCAGTACTTC
TRBV5-6,TRBJ2-4,.,CASSPRGDIQYF,TGTGCCAGCTCCCCCAGGGGTGACATTCAGTACTTC
TRBV7-9,TRBJ2-4,TRBD1,CASSLSTGIAKNIQYF,TGTGCCAGCAGCCTCTCGACAGGGATAGCCAAAAACATTCAGTACTTC
TRBV7-9,TRBJ1-5,.,CASSSGHGGQPQHF,TGTGCCAGCAGCTCGGGACATGGAGGACAGCCCCAGCATTTT
TRBV7-2,TRBJ1-6,TRBD1,CASSWDSYNSPLHF,TGTGCCAGCAGCTGGGACAGCTATAATTCACCCCTCCACTTT
TRBV5-8,TRBJ1-1,.,CASSLWGEGVGTEAFF,TGTGCCAGCAGCTTGTGGGGGGAAGGAGTGGGTACTGAAGCTTTCTTT
TRBV7-8,TRBJ1-5,TRBD1,CASSLWTGGLEQPQHF,TGTGCCAGCAGCTTATGGACAGGGGGCCTAGAGCAGCCCCAGCATTTT
TRBV19,TRBJ1-2,TRBD1,CASSTLYRGQDYGYTF,TGTGCCAGTAGTACCCTTTACAGGGGGCAAGACTATGGCTACACCTTC